These 4 T cell receptor beta chains came from one sample sequenced in a study of cytomegalovirus exposure and HLA in healthy donors (dated by TCRdb to about 2017). Preparation of the library involved the immunoSEQ multiplex PCR assay. For the multiplex PCR, a mixture combining 60 forward primers for TCR Vbeta segments and 13 reverse primers for TCR Jbeta segments was used. TCRdb limited this immuneACCESS table to in-frame rearrangements with V and J called. A share of clones is missing; checked studies link under half to unresolved V genes, and the rest is unexplained. The sample table lists about 180,000 clones, over 70% of them with a count of one. Jointly, the top ten make up about 1.5% of the sample. What was sequenced was PBMCs. The receptors were sampled from a man aged 18 to 30 in good health and CMV-seronegative.

V usage is TRBV19 and J usage is TRBJ1-2, with 9 bases that match TRBD1. Germline trimming cut 6 bases from V and 5 bases from J; bases unmatched to any gene: 19. This CDR3 is 18 amino acids long. Per the germline V gene, CDR1 is LNHDA and CDR2 is SQIVND (reference sequence). CDR3 in DNA: TGTGCCAGTAGAGGAGAACAGGGGGCGAATCCAACTCGGTATGGCTACACCTTC. It specifies CASRGEQGANPTRYGYTF.

This clone has a single count. The chain links TRBV9 to TRBJ2-7; 9 nucleotides agree with TRBD2. Looked up from germline, CDR1 is SGDLS and CDR2 is YYNGEE. The V and J ends lost 4 bases and 2 bases, in that order; junction bases with no gene match: 10. This CDR3 contains 16 residues. The CDR3 sequence: CASSTQAGGSPYEQYF. The CDR3 DNA reads TGTGCCAGCAGCACCCAAGCGGGGGGTTCTCCCTACGAGCAGTACTTC.

The chain employs TRBV5-1 and TRBJ2-1, with 9 positions matching TRBD2. Germline CDR1 and CDR2: SGHRS and YFSETQ. V was pared by 5 bases and J by 6 bases, with 15 bases of the junction left unmatched. CDR3 length: 17 amino acids. The CDR3 here is CASRPGDGGGAINEQFF. DNA for the CDR3: TGCGCCAGCAGACCAGGGGACGGCGGGGGGGCCATCAATGAGCAGTTCTTC.

V gene TRBV5-4 combines with J gene TRBJ2-1; 10 bases match TRBD2. V gave up 4 bases and J gave up 0 bases; unmatched junction bases: 7. The germline V gene encodes CDR1 SGHNT and CDR2 YYREEE (reference sequence). This CDR3 has 17 amino acids. The CDR3 reads CASSGGTSESSYNEQFF. The CDR3 DNA follows: TGTGCCAGCAGCGGGGGGACTAGCGAGAGCTCCTACAATGAGCAGTTCTTC.